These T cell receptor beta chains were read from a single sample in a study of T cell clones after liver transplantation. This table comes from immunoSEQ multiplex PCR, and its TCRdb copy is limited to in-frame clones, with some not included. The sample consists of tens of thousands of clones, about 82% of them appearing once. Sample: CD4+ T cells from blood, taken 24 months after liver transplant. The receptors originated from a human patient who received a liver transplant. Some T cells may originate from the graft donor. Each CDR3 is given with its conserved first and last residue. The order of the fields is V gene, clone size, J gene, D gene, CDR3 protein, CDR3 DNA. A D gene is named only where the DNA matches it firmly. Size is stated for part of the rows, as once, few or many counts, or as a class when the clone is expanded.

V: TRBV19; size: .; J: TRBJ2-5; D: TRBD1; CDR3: CASSIDRTGSETQYF; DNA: TGTGCCAGTAGTATAGACAGGACAGGGAGCGAGACCCAGTACTTC
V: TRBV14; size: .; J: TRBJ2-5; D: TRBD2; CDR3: CASSLPSGQETQYF; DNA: TGTGCCAGCAGCCTGCCTAGCGGGCAAGAGACCCAGTACTTC
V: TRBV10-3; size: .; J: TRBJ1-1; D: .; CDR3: CAISDGRAEAFF; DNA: TGTGCCATCAGTGACGGTCGTGCTGAAGCTTTCTTT
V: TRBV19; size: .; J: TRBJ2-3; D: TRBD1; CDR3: CASSPWTGNTDTQYF; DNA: TGTGCCAGTAGTCCCTGGACAGGGAACACAGATACGCAGTATTTT
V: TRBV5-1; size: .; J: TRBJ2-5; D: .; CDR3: CASSPASLGGIETQYF; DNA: TGCGCCAGCAGCCCGGCAAGCTTGGGGGGTATCGAGACCCAGTACTTC
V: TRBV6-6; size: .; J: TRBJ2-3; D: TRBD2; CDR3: CASRGTSGSRPDTQYF; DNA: TGTGCCAGCAGAGGGACTAGCGGGAGTCGCCCAGATACGCAGTATTTT
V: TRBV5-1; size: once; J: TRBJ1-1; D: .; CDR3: CASSLQTRLNTEAFF; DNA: TGCGCCAGCAGCTTGCAAACCAGGTTGAACACTGAAGCTTTCTTT
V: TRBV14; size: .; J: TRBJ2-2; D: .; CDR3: CASSLGGSFTGELFF; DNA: TGTGCCAGCAGCCTGGGCGGGTCATTCACCGGGGAGCTGTTTTTT
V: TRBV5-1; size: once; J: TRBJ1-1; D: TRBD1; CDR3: CASSIGTVNTEAFF; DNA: TGCGCCAGCAGCATTGGGACAGTGAACACTGAAGCTTTCTTT
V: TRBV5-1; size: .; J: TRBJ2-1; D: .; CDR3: CASSATDHSYNEQFF; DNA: TGCGCCAGCAGCGCGACGGACCATTCATACAATGAGCAGTTCTTC
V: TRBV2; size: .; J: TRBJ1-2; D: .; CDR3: CASSEGTVNYGYTF; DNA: TGTGCCAGCAGTGAAGGGACGGTGAACTATGGCTACACCTTC
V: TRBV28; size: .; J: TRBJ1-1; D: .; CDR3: CASSLGTVTNTEAFF; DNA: TGTGCCAGCAGTTTAGGGACCGTTACGAACACTGAAGCTTTCTTT